The source of this TCR beta chain is a study of T cell responses to AZD1222 COVID-19 vaccine. This clone was observed a few times. Per the germline V gene, CDR1 is MNHEY and CDR2 is SMNVEV (reference sequence). Trimming took 2 bases from V and 1 from J, leaving 9 bases between them. The CDR3 extends over 15 amino acids. Clones were sequenced by immunoSEQ multiplex PCR, and TCRdb holds only the in-frame ones, with some missing. Of over 50,000 clones listed, approximately 85% were seen once; the top ten hold approximately 25%. The sequence came from an adult who received the AZD1222 COVID-19 vaccine. The sequenced sample was peripheral blood, obtained 28 days after the second AZD1222 dose. The J gene is TRBJ1-3, the V gene TRBV27, with D possibly TRBD1 on 6 matching bases. The DNA for the CDR3 is TGTGCCAGCAGTTTAGGGGGGGCTTCTGGAAACACCATATATTTT. It specifies CASSLGGASGNTIYF.